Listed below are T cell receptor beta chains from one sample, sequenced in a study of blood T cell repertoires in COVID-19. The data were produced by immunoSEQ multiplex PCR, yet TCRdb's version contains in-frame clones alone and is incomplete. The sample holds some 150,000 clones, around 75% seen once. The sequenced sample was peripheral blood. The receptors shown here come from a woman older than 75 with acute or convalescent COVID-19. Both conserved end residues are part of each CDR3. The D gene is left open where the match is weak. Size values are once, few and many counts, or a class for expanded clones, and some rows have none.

DNA: TGTGCCAGCAGTGAACCCCGCACAAGCACAGATACGCAGTATTTT
CDR3: CASSEPRTSTDTQYF
D: -
J: TRBJ2-3
V: TRBV6-1
size: -

DNA: TGTGCCAGCAGCCCAGGGGGCAGCCGTTCCTACGAGCAGTACTTC
CDR3: CASSPGGSRSYEQYF
D: TRBD1
J: TRBJ2-7
V: TRBV7-9
size: few

DNA: TGTGCCAGCAGTTTAAAGGGGGCAGTGAACACTGAAGCTTTCTTT
CDR3: CASSLKGAVNTEAFF
D: TRBD1
J: TRBJ1-1
V: TRBV28
size: -

DNA: TGTGCCAGCAGCTTGACTACAGGGCCCTACAATGAGCAGTTCTTC
CDR3: CASSLTTGPYNEQFF
D: -
J: TRBJ2-1
V: TRBV5-4
size: -

DNA: TGTGCCAGCAGTGGAATGCCAGGGATTACGCAGTATTTT
CDR3: CASSGMPGITQYF
D: -
J: TRBJ2-3
V: TRBV2
size: -

DNA: TGTGCCACTTCCAGGGGGCAGATGACTGAAGCTTTCTTT
CDR3: CATSRGQMTEAFF
D: TRBD1
J: TRBJ1-1
V: TRBV2
size: many

DNA: TGTGCCAGCAGTGAAACAGCGGTATTACAAGAGACCCAGTACTTC
CDR3: CASSETAVLQETQYF
D: -
J: TRBJ2-5
V: TRBV6-1
size: -

DNA: TGTGCCAGCAGCTCCTCCGGGACAGGCTACAATGAGCAGTTCTTC
CDR3: CASSSSGTGYNEQFF
D: TRBD1
J: TRBJ2-1
V: TRBV5-8
size: -

DNA: TGTGCCAGCAGCCAAGAAGCGGCCAGGACACCCCTCCACTTT
CDR3: CASSQEAARTPLHF
D: -
J: TRBJ1-6
V: TRBV4-2
size: -

DNA: TGTGCCAGCGCGGGGGGAACAGGGATAAACACCGGGGAGCTGTTTTTT
CDR3: CASAGGTGINTGELFF
D: TRBD2
J: TRBJ2-2
V: TRBV2
size: -

DNA: TGTGCCAGCAGCCTTGGACTAGCGGGAGTTAGTGAGCAGTACTTC
CDR3: CASSLGLAGVSEQYF
D: TRBD2
J: TRBJ2-7
V: TRBV7-9
size: -

DNA: TGTGCCAGCAGCTTAACAGAACGTAATGAGCAGTTCTTC
CDR3: CASSLTERNEQFF
D: -
J: TRBJ2-1
V: TRBV7-9
size: -

DNA: TGTGCCAGCAGCCAAGGGACAGGGAGGAACGAGCAGTACTTC
CDR3: CASSQGTGRNEQYF
D: TRBD1
J: TRBJ2-7
V: TRBV3-1/TRBV3-2
size: -

DNA: TGCGCCAGCAGCCAAGTAGCGGGAGTATCTGGCTACGAGCAGTACTTC
CDR3: CASSQVAGVSGYEQYF
D: TRBD2
J: TRBJ2-7
V: TRBV4-1
size: -

DNA: TGTGCCAGCAGCTTATCAGGGGCTGGCTACAATGAGCAGTTCTTC
CDR3: CASSLSGAGYNEQFF
D: -
J: TRBJ2-1
V: TRBV7-9
size: -

DNA: TGTGCCAGTAGTACTCGGGACATCAGCACAGATACGCAGTATTTT
CDR3: CASSTRDISTDTQYF
D: -
J: TRBJ2-3
V: TRBV19
size: once

DNA: TGTGCCAGCTCCCCCGCTAGCGGGAGGGCCTACAATGAGCAGTTCTTC
CDR3: CASSPASGRAYNEQFF
D: TRBD2
J: TRBJ2-1
V: TRBV18
size: -

DNA: TGCGCCAGCAGCCAAGACTACGCGGGGCTGGAGACCCAGTACTTC
CDR3: CASSQDYAGLETQYF
D: -
J: TRBJ2-5
V: TRBV4-1
size: few

DNA: TGTGCCAGCAATCAGGGGCGCGTGGGGGGCTACACCTTC
CDR3: CASNQGRVGGYTF
D: -
J: TRBJ1-2
V: TRBV7-9
size: -

DNA: TGTGCCAGCAGCCAAACGGTAAAGGGGGCGTCTGGGGCCAACGTCCTGACTTTC
CDR3: CASSQTVKGASGANVLTF
D: TRBD1
J: TRBJ2-6
V: TRBV3-1/TRBV3-2
size: -

DNA: TGTGCCAGCAGCTTAGGGGGGAGGGGTGAAGCTTTCTTT
CDR3: CASSLGGRGEAFF
D: -
J: TRBJ1-1
V: TRBV11-3
size: -

DNA: TGTGCCAGCAGCACGGGGGGATCCTACAATGAGCAGTTCTTC
CDR3: CASSTGGSYNEQFF
D: TRBD2
J: TRBJ2-1
V: TRBV7-2
size: -

DNA: TGTGCCAGCAGGCCACAGGGGTTGGAGACCCAGTACTTC
CDR3: CASRPQGLETQYF
D: TRBD1
J: TRBJ2-5
V: TRBV11-1
size: -

DNA: TGTGCCAGCAGTGCCGGAGGTGTGCAGCCCCAGCATTTT
CDR3: CASSAGGVQPQHF
D: -
J: TRBJ1-5
V: TRBV27
size: -

DNA: TGTGCCAGCAGCTTAGTTCGGACAGGGGGAGGCTACACCTTC
CDR3: CASSLVRTGGGYTF
D: TRBD1
J: TRBJ1-2
V: TRBV11-2
size: -

DNA: TGTGCCAGCAGCTTAGTATATGGCCGGCAGGGGGTTAACTATGGCTACACCTTC
CDR3: CASSLVYGRQGVNYGYTF
D: TRBD1
J: TRBJ1-2
V: TRBV11-2
size: once

DNA: TGCAGCGTTGACACACCTGGAAACACCATATATTTT
CDR3: CSVDTPGNTIYF
D: -
J: TRBJ1-3
V: TRBV29-1
size: -

DNA: TGTGCCAGCAGTAAACAAAGCGGGTACGAGCAGTACTTC
CDR3: CASSKQSGYEQYF
D: -
J: TRBJ2-7
V: TRBV27
size: -

DNA: TGTGCTAGTGGTCCCCGACTAACAGATACGCAGTATTTT
CDR3: CASGPRLTDTQYF
D: -
J: TRBJ2-3
V: TRBV12-5
size: once

DNA: TGTGCCAGCAGTGACGGGACAGGGACCTATGGCTACACCTTC
CDR3: CASSDGTGTYGYTF
D: TRBD1
J: TRBJ1-2
V: TRBV2
size: many

DNA: TGTGCCAGCAGTTTATACCCCTTTCGCGGGAGAGGGACCTACGAGCAGTACTTC
CDR3: CASSLYPFRGRGTYEQYF
D: TRBD2
J: TRBJ2-7
V: TRBV28
size: -

DNA: TGCGCCAGCAGCCAAGATCATTATATGACAGGGGTACGGGAGACCCAGTACTTC
CDR3: CASSQDHYMTGVRETQYF
D: TRBD1
J: TRBJ2-5
V: TRBV4-1
size: -

DNA: TGTGCCAGCAGCCCTGGACTCTCCTACGAGCAGTACTTC
CDR3: CASSPGLSYEQYF
D: -
J: TRBJ2-7
V: TRBV7-9
size: once

DNA: TGTGCCAGCAGCCCAGGTAGCGGGCACAGCACAGATACGCAGTATTTT
CDR3: CASSPGSGHSTDTQYF
D: TRBD2
J: TRBJ2-3
V: TRBV5-8
size: -

DNA: TGTGCCAGCAGCTGGGGCTCCTGGGGAAAGTTCTTC
CDR3: CASSWGSWGKFF
D: -
J: TRBJ2-1
V: TRBV5-6
size: -

DNA: TGTGCCAGCAGTCCGTGGGGCAGGGTGCACACTGAAGCTTTCTTT
CDR3: CASSPWGRVHTEAFF
D: -
J: TRBJ1-1
V: TRBV6-5
size: -

DNA: TGTGCCAGCAGCTTGCAAAGCAACTCCTACGAGCAGTACTTC
CDR3: CASSLQSNSYEQYF
D: -
J: TRBJ2-7
V: TRBV7-2
size: few

DNA: TGTGCCAGCAGTTTATACGGACAGCTTTCCTACGAGCAGTACTTC
CDR3: CASSLYGQLSYEQYF
D: -
J: TRBJ2-7
V: TRBV27
size: -

DNA: TGTGCCAGTAGGGCTCGGGACAGGGGGCGCGGCACTGAAGCTTTCTTT
CDR3: CASRARDRGRGTEAFF
D: TRBD1
J: TRBJ1-1
V: TRBV19
size: -

DNA: TGCGCCAGCAGCTTAGCCAGCGGGGGGGCAACGTATGAGCAGTTCTTC
CDR3: CASSLASGGATYEQFF
D: TRBD2
J: TRBJ2-1
V: TRBV5-1
size: -

DNA: TGTGCCAGCAGCTTAGTTGGTCTAGCGGGGGCAGGGGAGACCCAGTACTTC
CDR3: CASSLVGLAGAGETQYF
D: TRBD2
J: TRBJ2-5
V: TRBV13
size: once